This TCR beta chain was identified in a study of CD8+ T cells in alopecia areata. Findings and caveats of the study: Many expanded lesional clones persisted in scalp and blood during tofacitinib. Researchers say the link of baseline CD8+ expansion to response remains uncertain, with one nonresponder.

The CDR3 runs 13 residues. The germline V gene has CDR1 MNHNY and CDR2 SVGAGI (reference sequence). Trimming left V 6 bases short and J 8 bases short, with 13 bases between. Points on this clone: Its antigen is as yet unknown.

Treatment noted: oral pan-JAK inhibitor, 5-10 mg twice daily. The study team obtained lesional scalp punch biopsies and peripheral blood from alopecia areata patients. Following RNA extraction, reverse transcription yielded cDNA that acted as the sequencing template. TCRdb's copy holds only in-frame clones and misses some; the assay was immunoSEQ multiplex PCR. This table has some 150,000 clones, roughly 50% appearing once. The chain is built from TRBV6-6 and TRBJ1-4, with D possibly matching TRBD1 (6 bases). This clonotype originated in a human donor with alopecia areata. Material: CD4+ T cells sorted from blood, obtained at roughly week 55, from a patient treated with tofacitinib. The CDR3 DNA reads TGTGCCAGCAGCAGGGGCGCTACGGAAAAACTGTTTTTT. Amino acids: CASSRGATEKLFF.